Listed here are 9 T cell receptor beta chains from one sample, sequenced in a study of Ad26.COV2.S vaccination and SARS-CoV-2 variants. Libraries were prepared by immunoSEQ multiplex PCR; TCRdb keeps only in-frame clonotypes and omits some of them. This table has 430,000 or so clones, approximately 92% appearing once. Regarding treatment: approximately 18 received Ad26.COV2.S at low or high dose, single or two shots; about 5 received placebo; per-sample allocation not given. Following the first vaccine or placebo injection, samples were taken on day 63. This material consisted of peripheral blood, taken in a trial of Ad26.COV2.S vaccine versus placebo. These receptors originate from a person aged 18-65 years who received the Ad26.COV2.S COVID-19 vaccine or a placebo.

This sequence joins TRBV7-6 and TRBJ1-4, with 9 bases fitting TRBD1. The V and J ends lost 5 bases and 5 bases, in that order; junction bases with no gene match: 6. Germline CDR1 SGHVS, CDR2 FNYEAQ. The CDR3 runs to 15 residues. Here the CDR3 reads CASSAYRGPNEKLFF. The CDR3 bases are TGTGCCAGCAGCGCATACAGGGGGCCAAATGAAAAACTGTTTTTT.

The chain uses TRBV30 and TRBJ1-5, with a tentative D call TRBD1 (6 bases). From germline, CDR1 is GTSNPN and CDR2 SVGIG (reference sequence). Trimming left V 4 bases short and J 3 bases short, with 13 bases between. CDR3 length: 14 residues. CDR3 region: CAWTGRGFNQPQHF. CDR3 DNA sequence: TGTGCCTGGACCGGCAGGGGATTCAATCAGCCCCAGCATTTT.

Worth noting for this clone: A junction boundary mismatches the germline segment, possibly from a read error. V is TRBV6-2 or TRBV6-3 and J is TRBJ2-3; 10 bases are a match to TRBD2. From germline, CDR1 is MNHEY and CDR2 SVGEGT. The CDR3 has 15 amino acids. The CDR3 protein is CASSSQLGLADSTHF. The CDR3 coding sequence is TGTGCCAGCAGTTCGCAATTAGGACTAGCGGACAGTACGCATTTT.

V usage is TRBV30 and J usage is TRBJ2-3, with 8 bases matching TRBD1. V was pared by 2 bases and J by 6 bases, with 7 bases of the junction left unmatched. Germline V gene sequence: CDR1 GTSNPN, CDR2 SVGIG (reference sequence). The CDR3 has 14 amino acids. CDR3 nucleotide sequence: TGTGCCTGGAGTATACCCCGGACAGGGGATACGCAGTATTTT. Amino acids: CAWSIPRTGDTQYF. The full variable domain, completed using reference TRBV30 and TRBJ2-3, is SQTIHQWPATLVQPVGSPLSLECTVEGTSNPNLYWYRQAAGRGLQLLFYSVGIGQISSEVPQNLSASRPQDRQFILSSKKLLLSDSGFYLCAWSIPRTGDTQYFGPGTRLTVL.

The rearrangement joins TRBV14 to TRBJ2-7, with 12 bases matching TRBD2. J lost 1 base, V lost 1 base, and 11 bases had no gene match. The CDR3 is 19 amino acids. Per germline, CDR1 SGHDN and CDR2 FVKESK. CDR3 DNA: TGTGCCAGCAGCCAAGGTTTTTGGACTAGCGGGATTCCTTCCTACGAGCAGTACTTC. Translating it yields CASSQGFWTSGIPSYEQYF.

The rearrangement uses TRBV7-9 and TRBJ1-1; D remains unclear. The ends were cut back, 4 bases at V and 0 bases at J, with 12 bases in the middle. The CDR3 extends over 15 amino acids. CDR1 is SEHNR and CDR2 is FQNEAQ in the germline V gene (reference sequence). CDR3 DNA sequence: TGTGCCAGCAGCTCCCGTGAGGACCTGAACACTGAAGCTTTCTTT. Its protein is CASSSREDLNTEAFF. The whole variable domain, filled in from reference TRBV7-9 and TRBJ1-1, reads DTGVSQNPRHKITKRGQNVTFRCDPISEHNRLYWYRQTLGQGPEFLTYFQNEAQLEKSRLLSDRFSAERPKGSFSTLEIQRTEQGDSAMYLCASSSREDLNTEAFFGQGTRLTVV.

The chain recombines TRBV4-3 with TRBJ2-7; TRBD1 might be the D (6 bases). Germline CDR1 reads LGHNA; CDR2 reads YSLEER. The germline V and J ends were trimmed by 0 bases and 2 bases, with 14 bases remaining between them. This CDR3 comprises 16 residues. CDR3 protein: CASSQERAGAAYEQYF. CDR3 bases: TGCGCCAGCAGCCAAGAGAGGGCAGGGGCCGCCTACGAGCAGTACTTC.

The rearrangement joins TRBV7-9 to TRBJ1-2, with 8 bases lining up with TRBD1. Germline CDR1 is SEHNR and CDR2 is FQNEAQ (reference sequence). CDR3 size: 18 residues. Germline trimming cut 4 bases from V and 3 bases from J; bases unmatched to any gene: 16. The CDR3 region is CASSSLGRGLYLDYGYTF. Written as DNA, the CDR3 is TGTGCCAGCAGCTCCCTGGGCAGGGGGCTCTATTTGGACTATGGCTACACCTTC.

This clone showed up just once. This chain joins TRBV18 and TRBJ2-3; tentative D call: TRBD2 (7 bases). CDR1 is KGHSH and CDR2 is LQKENI in the germline V gene. Between the trimmed V and J ends, which lost 0 bases and 6 bases, there was a span of 13 bases. The CDR3 runs to 15 residues. CDR3 sequence: CASSPPMGGADTQYF. CDR3 coding DNA: TGTGCCAGCTCACCACCGATGGGGGGGGCGGATACGCAGTATTTT.